This entry lists 28 T cell receptor beta chains sequenced from one sample in a study of regulatory T cells in long-lasting Graves disease. Sample time point: newly diagnosed GD, antithyroid drugs for less than 3 months. Isolated PBMC RNA provided the starting material for the TCR library. For TCR beta, libraries came from iRepertoire HTBI primers and Arm-PCR of CDR3 regions. TCRdb reanalysed the multiplex PCR reads using MiXCR and keeps one entry per CDR3 protein. Of approximately 230,000 distinct CDR3 sequences detected, around 18% appear once; the ten largest clones hold approximately 20%. The sequences come from peripheral blood mononuclear cells (PBMCs), collected at new diagnosis, from a patient treated with antithyroid drugs. Every receptor here comes from a female donor with Graves disease.

Ten or more counts support this clonotype. Here the CDR3 DNA reads TGTGCCAGCAGCCAAGTAGGCAATGAGCAGTTCTTC. As protein: CASSQVGNEQFF. This chain uses TRBV3-1 with TRBJ2-1; D not resolved. Trimming pared 1 base from V and 6 bases from J, leaving 4 bases between. From germline, CDR1 is LGHDT and CDR2 YNNKEL (reference sequence). CDR3 length: 12 amino acids.

Many counts were recorded for this clonotype. The gene calls are TRBV7-2 and TRBJ2-1; maybe TRBD2 (6 bases). The CDR3 length is 12 residues. The V end lost 1 base, the J end lost 9 bases, and 7 bases lay between the germline ends. Germline assignment: CDR1 SGHTA and CDR2 FQGNSA. The CDR3 spells CASSLGEAEQFF. The DNA of the CDR3 is TGTGCCAGCAGCTTAGGGGAGGCTGAGCAGTTCTTC.

This clonotype was detected a few times. A much more abundant neighbour one base away suggests this may be a read error. The chain is built from TRBV19 and TRBJ2-1; the match to TRBD1 covers 8 bases. Germline assignment: CDR1 LNHDA and CDR2 SQIVND (reference sequence). The CDR3 runs 15 residues. CDR3 amino acids: CASSITGGMVNERFF. Here the CDR3 DNA reads TGTGCCAGTAGTATCACAGGGGGGATGGTCAATGAGCGGTTCTTC.

The CDR3: CAWRLATISGANVLTF. CDR3 nucleotide sequence: TGTGCCTGGAGACTAGCGACAATCTCTGGGGCCAACGTCCTGACTTTC. The V call is TRBV30, the J call TRBJ2-6; 7 nucleotides align to TRBD2. The CDR3 has 16 amino acids. J was trimmed by 0 bases and V by 3 bases; bases with no gene match: 5. The germline V gene encodes CDR1 GTSNPN and CDR2 SVGIG (reference sequence).

This clonotype was seen ten or more times. The V call is TRBV20-1, the J call TRBJ1-4; D call uncertain. This CDR3 is built from 13 residues. Germline V gene sequence: CDR1 DFQATT, CDR2 SNEGSKA (reference sequence). V was clipped by 3 bases and J by 8 bases, with 13 bases between them. CDR3 bases: TGCAGTGCTAGGCACATCTTGGGGGAAAAACTGTTTTTT. Amino acid sequence: CSARHILGEKLFF.

This clonotype was observed many times. V gene TRBV7-8 combines with J gene TRBJ2-7; TRBD2 agrees at 13 bases. Losses at the gene ends were 5 bases for V and 5 bases for J; bases not matched to a gene: 6. Germline CDR1 reads SGHVS; CDR2 reads FQNEAQ. The CDR3 covers 15 residues. In DNA form, the CDR3 reads TGTGCCAGCAGCCTTGGACTAGCGGGAGCGAACGAGCAGTACTTC. This sequence encodes CASSLGLAGANEQYF.

The chain has TRBV19 and TRBJ1-2, with D unresolved. The CDR3 is 16 residues long. Trimming cost V 1 base and J 0 bases, with 12 bases left between them. CDR1 is LNHDA, CDR2 SQIVND, per germline (reference sequence). CDR3 sequence reads: CASSIVAGEANYGYTF. The CDR3 nucleotides are TGTGCCAGTAGTATAGTGGCAGGAGAAGCTAACTATGGCTACACCTTC.

This clonotype has just a few counts. This chain links TRBV12-3 or TRBV12-4 with TRBJ2-7; 15 bases align to TRBD2. V lost 6 bases and J lost 4; bases outside the gene matches: 7. CDR3 length equals 16 residues. The CDR3 reads CASSWTSGRAGYEQYF. DNA for the CDR3: TGTGCCAGCAGCTGGACTAGCGGGAGGGCCGGGTACGAGCAGTACTTC.

This clonotype was found many times. V usage is TRBV5-1 and J usage is TRBJ2-3, with 7 bases identical to TRBD2. The trim removed 4 bases at V and 4 bases at J, leaving 9 bases unmatched. The CDR3 has 15 residues. CDR1 is SGHRS and CDR2 is YFSETQ in the germline V gene. CDR3 DNA sequence: TGCGCCAGCAGCGCATGGGCTAGCGGTCCAGATACGCAGTATTTT. This translates into CASSAWASGPDTQYF.

The table lists this clonotype with many counts. The rearrangement links TRBV3-1 to TRBJ1-1, with 7 bases fitting TRBD1. The germline V gene has CDR1 LGHDT and CDR2 YNNKEL (reference sequence). The CDR3 runs 13 residues. Unmatched junction bases numbered 8, after V lost 4 bases and J lost 9 bases. The CDR3 region has the DNA TGTGCCAGCAGCCCTCAGGGGGTTTCGAAAGCTTTCTTT. This translates into CASSPQGVSKAFF.

This clonotype was counted at least ten times. The J gene is TRBJ1-3, the V gene TRBV7-9, with D unclear. Deletions cut 1 base from V and 0 bases from J, with 4 bases between. Germline V gene lookup returns CDR1 SEHNR and CDR2 FQNEAQ (reference sequence). The CDR3 consists of 14 residues. CDR3 sequence: CASSLGYSGNTIYF. The DNA of the CDR3 is TGTGCCAGCAGCTTAGGCTACTCTGGAAACACCATATATTTT.

This clonotype was detected many times. This chain uses TRBV2 with TRBJ1-1, with TRBD1 as a possible D gene (5 bases). The germline V gene has CDR1 SNHLY and CDR2 FYNNEI. The V and J ends lost 4 bases and 1 base respectively, with 16 bases between them. This CDR3 region has 16 residues. The CDR3 here is CASSGWGKEQNTEAFF. CDR3 in DNA: TGTGCCAGCAGTGGATGGGGGAAAGAACAGAACACTGAAGCTTTCTTT.

This clonotype was found many times. V and J are TRBV10-2 and TRBJ2-3; TRBD1 matches 7 bases. V gave up 4 bases and J gave up 5 bases; unmatched junction bases: 6. The CDR3 extends over 14 amino acids. CDR1 and CDR2 from the germline V gene are WSHSY and SAAADI. CDR3 in DNA: TGCGCCAGCAGTGTACAGGGGATTAAAGATACGCAGTATTTT. Amino acids: CASSVQGIKDTQYF.

The J gene is TRBJ1-2, the V gene TRBV9; D is unclear. Per the germline V gene, CDR1 is SGDLS and CDR2 is YYNGEE. This CDR3 has 14 residues. The V end was cut by 0 bases, the J end by 4 bases, with 10 bases between. The CDR3 region is CASSVATAGYGYTF. The CDR3 DNA reads TGTGCCAGCAGCGTAGCTACGGCGGGCTATGGCTACACCTTC.

Only a few counts were recorded for this clonotype. The chain links TRBV5-6 to TRBJ1-2; D not resolved. V dropped 5 bases and J dropped 2 bases, with 10 bases sitting between them. From germline, CDR1 is SGHDT and CDR2 YYEEEE. There are 13 residues in the CDR3. The CDR3: CASSSDENYGYTF. The DNA for the CDR3 is TGTGCCAGCAGTTCTGACGAAAACTATGGCTACACCTTC.

This clonotype was observed at least ten times. The chain uses TRBV9 and TRBJ2-4; no reliable D call. CDR1 and CDR2 (germline): SGDLS, YYNGEE. The CDR3 spans 17 residues. Between the trimmed V and J ends, which lost 0 bases and 0 bases, there was a span of 13 bases. The CDR3 here is CASSVGEQLLAKNIQYF. The DNA of the CDR3 is TGTGCCAGCAGCGTAGGAGAACAGCTACTAGCCAAAAACATTCAGTACTTC.

This clonotype was detected many times. This CDR3 is CASSPTGTGDQETQYF. In DNA form, the CDR3 reads TGTGCCAGCAGCCCAACCGGGACAGGGGACCAAGAGACCCAGTACTTC. The chain has TRBV12-3 or TRBV12-4 and TRBJ2-5, with TRBD1 matching 10 bases. The CDR3 extends over 16 amino acids. With V trimmed by 6 bases and J by 0 bases, 7 bases remained unmatched.

This clonotype has ten or more counts. V usage is TRBV5-4 and J usage is TRBJ2-5; D is unclear. Trimming pared 5 bases from V and 0 bases from J, leaving 5 bases between. Germline lookup yields CDR1 SGHNT and CDR2 YYREEE (reference sequence). The CDR3 has 12 residues. CDR3 sequence: CASSTDQETQYF. The CDR3 DNA follows: TGTGCCAGCAGTACGGACCAAGAGACCCAGTACTTC.

There are many counts of this clonotype. The chain uses TRBV9 and TRBJ1-1; 8 bases map to TRBD1. V shed 2 bases and J 7 bases; nucleotides not matched to a gene: 4. There are 13 residues in the CDR3. Germline assignment: CDR1 SGDLS and CDR2 YYNGEE. The CDR3 nucleotides read TGTGCCAGCAGCGTTTACGGACAGGGTGAAGCTTTCTTT. Translation gives CASSVYGQGEAFF.

The V call is TRBV6-1, the J call TRBJ2-7, with 8 positions matching TRBD2. The J segment lost 7 bases and the V segment lost 6 bases, leaving 5 bases of the junction unmatched. Germline CDR1 reads MNHNS; CDR2 reads SASEGT. This CDR3 comprises 12 residues. DNA for the CDR3: TGTGCCAGCAGCGAGGGACTAGGGGAGCAGTACTTC. Amino acids: CASSEGLGEQYF.

The rearrangement uses TRBV20-1 and TRBJ2-7, with TRBD1 matching 8 bases. Germline loops: CDR1 DFQATT, CDR2 SNEGSKA (reference sequence). This CDR3 has 14 residues. V gave up 2 bases and J gave up 4 bases; unmatched junction bases: 7. CDR3 nucleotides: TGCAGTGCTAGATCCGCCGGGACAGGATACGAGCAGTACTTC. Translating gives CSARSAGTGYEQYF.

The DNA for the CDR3 is TGTGCCAGCAGTTACGGGCAGCATGGCAACTATGGCTACACCTTC. This codes for CASSYGQHGNYGYTF. The V call is TRBV6-2 or TRBV6-3, the J call TRBJ1-2; D ambiguous. The CDR3 has 15 amino acids. V lost 2 bases to trimming and J lost 2 bases, with 12 bases between them. CDR1 is MNHEY, CDR2 SVGEGT, per germline.

The chain has TRBV5-6 and TRBJ2-2; perhaps D is TRBD1 or TRBD2 (6 bases each). The V and J ends lost 4 bases and 3 bases respectively, with 16 bases between them. In germline, CDR1 is SGHDT, CDR2 YYEEEE. This CDR3 is 16 amino acids long. CDR3 in DNA: TGTGCCAGCAGCACCCGGGGGCGGGACGACACCGGGGAGCTGTTTTTT. It translates to CASSTRGRDDTGELFF.

This clonotype was observed a handful of times. The chain combines TRBV29-1 with TRBJ1-2; D possibly corresponds to TRBD1 (5 bases). Germline values: CDR1 SQVTM, CDR2 ANQGSEA. The germline V and J ends were trimmed by 3 bases and 6 bases, with 14 bases remaining between them. The CDR3 extends over 13 amino acids. The CDR3 loop is CSVEGGYRNGYTF. DNA for the CDR3: TGCAGCGTTGAGGGGGGTTATCGAAATGGCTACACCTTC.

The table lists this clonotype with many counts. The J gene is TRBJ1-2, the V gene TRBV12-3 or TRBV12-4; D call uncertain. CDR3 length: 11 amino acids. Trimming took 6 bases from V and 4 from J, leaving 6 bases between them. CDR3 region: CASRGFYGYTF. The CDR3 bases are TGTGCCAGCAGGGGCTTCTATGGCTACACCTTC.

This clonotype was seen ten or more times. The V gene is TRBV2, the J gene TRBJ1-5; possible D gene TRBD1, 6 bases. Germline assignment: CDR1 SNHLY and CDR2 FYNNEI. V lost 4 bases and J lost 5, with 6 bases in between. The CDR3 runs 12 residues. The DNA for the CDR3 is TGTGCCAGCAGTGGACAGGATCAGCCCCAGCATTTT. It translates to CASSGQDQPQHF.

This clonotype occurred many times. The rearrangement uses TRBV24-1 and TRBJ2-5, with D unclear. The CDR3 sequence is 15 residues long. Deletions cut 3 bases from V and 2 bases from J, with 12 bases between. Germline values: CDR1 KGHDR, CDR2 SFDVKD. The CDR3 sequence: CATSDAYKTQETQYF. CDR3 DNA sequence: TGTGCCACCAGTGATGCATATAAGACACAAGAGACCCAGTACTTC.

There are many counts of this clonotype. The rearrangement joins TRBV6-5 to TRBJ1-4, with D possibly TRBD1 on 5 matching bases. CDR1 MNHEY and CDR2 SVGAGI come from the germline V gene. V lost 4 bases and J lost 5, with 8 bases in between. The CDR3 loop spans 13 amino acids. CDR3 nucleotide sequence: TGTGCCAGCAGTTGGGGGGAAAATGAAAAACTGTTTTTT. Amino acids: CASSWGENEKLFF.